This TCR beta chain originates from a study of T cells in Graves' hyperthyroidism and ophthalmopathy. Diagnosis of hyperthyroidism was new in patients aged 18 to 65, and its duration was under 2 months. Many counts were recorded for this clonotype. Its antigen is not known. Template material for amplifying TCR beta CDR3 regions consisted of RNA transcripts. During a first-round RT-PCR of the TCR CDR3, the HTBI primer set was used. TCRdb itself ran the multiplex PCR reads through MiXCR, one entry per CDR3 protein. The sample has some 460,000 distinct CDR3 sequences; approximately 15% are singletons. Overall study findings and caveats: Ophthalmopathy stood apart from stable hyperthyroidism in a 13 V-J model. Most expanded thyroid clonotypes above 0.001 recurred in blood.

V was pared by 1 base and J by 2 bases, with 3 bases of the junction left unmatched. Germline V lookup: CDR1 DFQATT, CDR2 SNEGSKA (reference sequence). The CDR3 sequence is 14 residues long. The chain joins TRBV20-1 to TRBJ2-3, with 7 bases that match TRBD2. Sequencing used blood. This TCR came from a woman aged 18-29 years with Graves' hyperthyroidism. The CDR3 protein is CSARAGGPTDTQYF. Written as DNA, the CDR3 is TGCAGTGCTAGAGCGGGAGGCCCCACAGATACGCAGTATTTT.